This T cell receptor (beta chain) was sequenced in a study of blood T cell repertoires in COVID-19. Produced via immunoSEQ multiplex PCR; TCRdb's table is partial and in-frame only. The data show about 140,000 clones, roughly 88% seen once. This CDR3 spans 16 amino acids. Germline trimming cut 4 bases from V and 3 bases from J; bases unmatched to any gene: 6. CDR1 is MGHRA and CDR2 is YSYEKL in the germline V gene. The clonotype was recovered from an older woman with acute or convalescent COVID-19. Source material: peripheral blood. The chain employs TRBV4-1 and TRBJ2-1; 10 nucleotides match TRBD2. The CDR3: CASSRLAGGYYNEQFF. The CDR3 DNA reads TGCGCCAGCAGCCGGTTAGCGGGGGGCTACTACAATGAGCAGTTCTTC.